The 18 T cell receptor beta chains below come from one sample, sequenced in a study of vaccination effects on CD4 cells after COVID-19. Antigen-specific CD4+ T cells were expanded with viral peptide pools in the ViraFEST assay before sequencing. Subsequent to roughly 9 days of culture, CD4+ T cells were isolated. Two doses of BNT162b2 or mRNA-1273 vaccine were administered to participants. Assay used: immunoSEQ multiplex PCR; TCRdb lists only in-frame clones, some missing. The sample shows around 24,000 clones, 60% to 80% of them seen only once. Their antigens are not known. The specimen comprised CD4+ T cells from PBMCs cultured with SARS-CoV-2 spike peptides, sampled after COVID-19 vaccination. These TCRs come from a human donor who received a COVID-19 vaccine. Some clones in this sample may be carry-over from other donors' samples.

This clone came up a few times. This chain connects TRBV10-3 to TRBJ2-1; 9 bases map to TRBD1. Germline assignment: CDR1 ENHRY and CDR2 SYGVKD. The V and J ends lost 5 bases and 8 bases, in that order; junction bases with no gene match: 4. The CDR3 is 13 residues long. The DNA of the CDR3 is TGTGCCATCAGTCGGGACAGGGATTATGAGCAGTTCTTC. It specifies CAISRDRDYEQFF.

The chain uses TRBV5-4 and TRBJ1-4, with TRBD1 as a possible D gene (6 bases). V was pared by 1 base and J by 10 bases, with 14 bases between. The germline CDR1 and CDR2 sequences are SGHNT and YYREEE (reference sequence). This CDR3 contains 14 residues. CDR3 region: CASSLYGGPGKLFF. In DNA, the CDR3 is TGTGCCAGCAGCTTGTATGGGGGGCCGGGAAAACTGTTTTTT. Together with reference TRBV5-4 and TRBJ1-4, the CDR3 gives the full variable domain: ETGVTQSPTHLIKTRGQQVTLRCSSQSGHNTVSWYQQALGQGPQFIFQYYREEENGRGNFPPRFSGLQFPNYSSELNVNALELDDSALYLCASSLYGGPGKLFFGSGTQLSVL.

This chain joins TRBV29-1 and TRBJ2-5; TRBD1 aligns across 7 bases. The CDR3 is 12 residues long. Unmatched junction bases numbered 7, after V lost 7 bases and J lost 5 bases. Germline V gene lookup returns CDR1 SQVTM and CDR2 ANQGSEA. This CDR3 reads CSAKGASETQYF. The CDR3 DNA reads TGCAGCGCCAAGGGGGCATCCGAGACCCAGTACTTC.

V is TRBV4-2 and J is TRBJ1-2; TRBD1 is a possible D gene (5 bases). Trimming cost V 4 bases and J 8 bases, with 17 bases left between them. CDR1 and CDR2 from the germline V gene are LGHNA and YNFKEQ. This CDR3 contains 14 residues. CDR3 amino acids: CASSPRGVGDGYTF. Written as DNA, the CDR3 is TGTGCCAGCAGCCCCCGGGGGGTAGGGGACGGCTACACCTTC.

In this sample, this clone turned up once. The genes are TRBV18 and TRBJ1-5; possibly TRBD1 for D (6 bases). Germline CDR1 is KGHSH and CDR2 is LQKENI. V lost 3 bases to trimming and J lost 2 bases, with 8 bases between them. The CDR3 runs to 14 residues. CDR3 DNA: TGTGCCAGCTCACCTGAGGGGGGCAATCAGCCCCAGCATTTT. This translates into CASSPEGGNQPQHF.

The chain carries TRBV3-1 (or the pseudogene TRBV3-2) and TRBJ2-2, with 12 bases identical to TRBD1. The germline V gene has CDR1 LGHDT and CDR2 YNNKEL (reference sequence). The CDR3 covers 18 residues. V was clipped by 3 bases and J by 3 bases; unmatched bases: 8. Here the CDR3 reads CASSQTSGQGAHTGELFF. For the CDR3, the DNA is TGTGCCAGCAGCCAGACCTCGGGACAGGGGGCGCACACCGGGGAGCTGTTTTTT.

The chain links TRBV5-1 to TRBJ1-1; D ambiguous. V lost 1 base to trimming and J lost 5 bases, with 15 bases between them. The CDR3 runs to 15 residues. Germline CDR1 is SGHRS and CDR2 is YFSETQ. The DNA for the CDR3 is TGCGCCAGCAGCTTGAAATTGGAGGGAGGGACTGAAGCTTTCTTT. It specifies CASSLKLEGGTEAFF.

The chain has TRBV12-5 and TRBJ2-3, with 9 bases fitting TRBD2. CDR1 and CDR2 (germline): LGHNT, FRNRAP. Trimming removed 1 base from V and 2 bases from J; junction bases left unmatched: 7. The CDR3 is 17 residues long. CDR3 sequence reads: CASGLATLAGVTDTQYF. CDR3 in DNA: TGTGCTAGTGGTTTGGCAACATTAGCGGGGGTCACAGATACGCAGTATTTT.

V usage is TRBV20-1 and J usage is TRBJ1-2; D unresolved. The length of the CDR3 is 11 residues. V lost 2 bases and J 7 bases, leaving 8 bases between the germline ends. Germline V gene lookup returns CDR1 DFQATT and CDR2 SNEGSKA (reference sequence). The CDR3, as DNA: TGCAGTGCTAGACCCGGGGTTGGCTACACCTTC. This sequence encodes CSARPGVGYTF.

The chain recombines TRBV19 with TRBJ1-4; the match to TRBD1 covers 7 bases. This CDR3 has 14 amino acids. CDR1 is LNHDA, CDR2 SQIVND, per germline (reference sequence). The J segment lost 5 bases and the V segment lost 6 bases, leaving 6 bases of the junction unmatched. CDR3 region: CASSRQGLNEKLFF. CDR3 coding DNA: TGTGCCAGTAGCCGACAGGGATTAAATGAAAAACTGTTTTTT. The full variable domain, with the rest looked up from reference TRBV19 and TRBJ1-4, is DGGITQSPKYLFRKEGQNVTLSCEQNLNHDAMYWYRQDPGQGLRLIYYSQIVNDFQKGDIAEGYSVSREKKESFPLTVTSAQKNPTAFYLCASSRQGLNEKLFFGSGTQLSVL.

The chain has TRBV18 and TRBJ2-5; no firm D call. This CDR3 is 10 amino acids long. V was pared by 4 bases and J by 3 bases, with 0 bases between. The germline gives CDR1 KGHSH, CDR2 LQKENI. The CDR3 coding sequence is TGTGCCAGCTCACAAGAGACCCAGTACTTC. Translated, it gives CASSQETQYF.

The CDR3 here is CASSLDQGRRSPLHF. The CDR3 DNA reads TGTGCCAGCAGCCTTGATCAGGGGCGCCGTTCACCCCTCCACTTT. The V gene is TRBV5-5, the J gene TRBJ1-6, with a possible D match to TRBD1 (6 bases). Germline-derived CDR1 and CDR2 are SGHKS and YYEKEE (reference sequence). The V and J ends lost 4 bases and 9 bases respectively, with 17 bases between them. This CDR3 has 15 amino acids.

CDR3 sequence: CASGITATAFF. CDR3 nucleotide sequence: TGTGCCAGCGGGATTACCGCGACAGCTTTCTTT. V usage is TRBV13 and J usage is TRBJ1-1; D remains ambiguous. The length of the CDR3 is 11 residues. V lost 8 bases and J 10 bases, leaving 14 bases between the germline ends. The germline gives CDR1 PRHDT, CDR2 FYEKMQ (reference sequence). The entire variable domain, with the rest obtained from reference TRBV13 and TRBJ1-1, is as follows: AAGVIQSPRHLIKEKRETATLKCYPIPRHDTVYWYQQGPGQDPQFLISFYEKMQSDKGSIPDRFSAQQFSDYHSELNMSSLELGDSALYFCASGITATAFFGQGTRLTVV.

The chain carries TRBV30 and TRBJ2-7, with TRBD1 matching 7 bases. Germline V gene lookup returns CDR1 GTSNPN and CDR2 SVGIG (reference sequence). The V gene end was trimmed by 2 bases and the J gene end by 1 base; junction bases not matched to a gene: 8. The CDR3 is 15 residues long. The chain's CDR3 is CAWSIPGQRSYEQYV. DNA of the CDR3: TGTGCCTGGAGTATTCCGGGACAGCGTTCCTACGAGCAGTACGTC.

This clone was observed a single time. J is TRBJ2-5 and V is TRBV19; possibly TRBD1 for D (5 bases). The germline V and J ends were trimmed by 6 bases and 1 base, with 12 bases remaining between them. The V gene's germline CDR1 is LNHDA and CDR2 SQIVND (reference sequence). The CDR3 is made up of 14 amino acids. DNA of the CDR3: TGTGCCAGTAGGAGACAGCACCTCCAAGAGACCCAGTACTTC. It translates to CASRRQHLQETQYF. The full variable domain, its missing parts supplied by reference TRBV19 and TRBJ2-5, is DGGITQSPKYLFRKEGQNVTLSCEQNLNHDAMYWYRQDPGQGLRLIYYSQIVNDFQKGDIAEGYSVSREKKESFPLTVTSAQKNPTAFYLCASRRQHLQETQYFGPGTRLLVL.

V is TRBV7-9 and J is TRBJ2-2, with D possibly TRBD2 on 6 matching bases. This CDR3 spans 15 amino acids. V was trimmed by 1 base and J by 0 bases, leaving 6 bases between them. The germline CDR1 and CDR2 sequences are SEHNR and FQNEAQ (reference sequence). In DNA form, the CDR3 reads TGTGCCAGCAGCTTAGGACTAGCGAACACCGGGGAGCTGTTTTTT. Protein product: CASSLGLANTGELFF.

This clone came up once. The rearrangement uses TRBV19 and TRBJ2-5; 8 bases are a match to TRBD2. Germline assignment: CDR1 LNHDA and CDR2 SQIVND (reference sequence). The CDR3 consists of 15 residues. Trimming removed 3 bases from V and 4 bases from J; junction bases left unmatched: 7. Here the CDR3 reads CASSIRRGDRETQYF. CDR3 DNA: TGTGCCAGTAGTATTCGGCGGGGGGATCGAGAGACCCAGTACTTC.

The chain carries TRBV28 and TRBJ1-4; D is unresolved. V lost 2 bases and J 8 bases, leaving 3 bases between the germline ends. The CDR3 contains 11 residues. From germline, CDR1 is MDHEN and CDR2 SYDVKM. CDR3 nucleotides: TGTGCCAGCAGTTTAAGAGAAAAACTGTTTTTT. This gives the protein CASSLREKLFF.